This TCR beta chain is from a study of blood T cells in healthy people across ages. The CDR3 has 14 amino acids. The V end lost 0 bases, the J end lost 11 bases, and 16 bases lay between the germline ends. Germline V lookup: CDR1 LGHNA, CDR2 YSLEER. A second PCR of roughly 7 to 11 cycles used a sample-barcoded 5' primer and a J-beta primer mix. TCRdb passed the 5' RACE reads through MiXCR, listing each CDR3 protein once. The data contain over 1,500,000 distinct CDR3 sequences, roughly 49% of them singletons. This clonotype was detected once. Sequenced material: blood. The gene calls are TRBV4-3 and TRBJ1-2, with D perhaps TRBD1 (5 bases). The TCR originated in a woman between 40 and 50 years old in good health. This chain's CDR3 is CASSQDRDEGSYTF. The DNA for the CDR3 is TGCGCCAGCAGCCAAGACCGGGACGAGGGGAGTTACACCTTC.